This TCR beta chain was sequenced in a study of shared clonotypes between healthy human individuals. The CDR3 has 15 residues. CDR1 and CDR2 (germline): MDHEN, SYDVKM. The V gene lost 3 bases and the J gene lost 0 bases, with 9 bases spanning the gap. With regard to this clone: The same CDR3 is also encoded by other DNA sequences in this sample.

The table came from immunoSEQ multiplex PCR; TCRdb's copy has only in-frame clones and leaves some out. The sample gives some 2,500,000 clones, 93% of which show up once; approximately 0.37% is in the top ten. The TCR was taken from a man younger than 35 in good health. Some clones in this sample may be carry-over from other donors' samples. The sequenced sample consisted of naive CD4+ T cells from PBMCs. Subset specified: CD45RA+ positively selected. The chain links TRBV28 to TRBJ2-1; no firm D call. CDR3 protein: CASSLGGSSYNEQFF. The CDR3 DNA follows: TGTGCCAGCAGTTTGGGCGGCAGCTCCTACAATGAGCAGTTCTTC.